These 17 T cell receptor beta chains were all obtained from the same sample, sequenced in a study of T-cell reconstitution after alpha-beta-depleted transplantation in children. As it was prepared, the TCRbeta library received unique molecular identifiers. A single record per CDR3 protein comes from TCRdb applying MiXCR to the PCR reads. Of 550,000 to 800,000 distinct CDR3 sequences listed, under 15% are singletons. The sample was PBMCs, taken before TCRalphabeta/CD19-depleted stem cell transplant. The receptors stem from a girl under 10 years old with congenital amegakaryocytic thrombocytopenia, due to receive a stem cell transplant.

The J gene is TRBJ2-2, the V gene TRBV7-2; D possibly corresponds to TRBD2 (5 bases). CDR1 is SGHTA and CDR2 is FQGNSA in the germline V gene. The germline V and J ends were trimmed by 5 bases and 5 bases, with 12 bases remaining between them. The CDR3 is 14 residues long. The CDR3 reads CASSHNTGTGELFF. The CDR3 DNA reads TGTGCCAGCAGCCATAATACGGGAACCGGGGAGCTGTTTTTT.

The chain joins TRBV10-3 to TRBJ1-5; no definite D call. The CDR3 runs to 15 residues. V dropped 0 bases and J dropped 6 bases, with 12 bases sitting between them. CDR1 ENHRY and CDR2 SYGVKD come from the germline V gene. CDR3 DNA: TGTGCCATCAGTGAGTCGACTCCAAAGGTTCAGCCCCAGCATTTT. As protein: CAISESTPKVQPQHF.

This clonotype occurred many times. The chain employs TRBV7-3 and TRBJ2-3; D is undetermined. Germline CDR1 is SGHTA and CDR2 is FQGTGA. V shed 4 bases and J shed 1 base, with 6 bases lying between them. CDR3 length equals 13 residues. CDR3 bases: TGTGCCAGCAGCTCCAGCCGCACAGATACGCAGTATTTT. Translated, it gives CASSSSRTDTQYF.

The V gene is TRBV30, the J gene TRBJ2-6; TRBD1 matches at 9 bases. The length of the CDR3 is 17 residues. J lost 1 base, V lost 5 bases, and 9 bases had no gene match. Germline loops: CDR1 GTSNPN, CDR2 SVGIG (reference sequence). CDR3 DNA sequence: TGTGCCTGGGACAGGGGGGCGAATCCTTCTGGGGCCAACGTCCTGACTTTC. This gives the protein CAWDRGANPSGANVLTF.

The chain couples TRBV12-3 or TRBV12-4 to TRBJ2-7; unclear D gene. Trimming took off 1 base at V and 0 bases at J, with 10 bases between the two ends. CDR3 length: 15 amino acids. CDR3 in DNA: TGTGCCAGCAGTTTAGTCCACCAGGCCTCCTACGAGCAGTACTTC. This translates into CASSLVHQASYEQYF.

The chain combines TRBV6-6 with TRBJ2-1; 9 positions agree with TRBD1. V shed 7 bases, J shed 7 bases, and the junction held 2 bases outside the gene matches. The CDR3 is made up of 12 amino acids. The germline CDR1 and CDR2 sequences are MNHNY and SVGAGI (reference sequence). CDR3 sequence reads: CASTDRGNEQFF. In nucleotides, the CDR3 is TGTGCCAGCACCGACAGGGGGAATGAGCAGTTCTTC.

This clonotype was observed many times. This rearrangement joins TRBV29-1 to TRBJ2-2, with 10 bases matching TRBD2. The CDR3 covers 13 residues. In germline, CDR1 is SQVTM, CDR2 ANQGSEA. With V trimmed by 5 bases and J by 7 bases, 4 bases remained unmatched. The CDR3 reads CSVSASGSGELFF. The CDR3 DNA sequence: TGCAGCGTTTCGGCTAGCGGGAGCGGGGAGCTGTTTTTT.

There are many counts of this clonotype. V gene TRBV12-3 or TRBV12-4 combines with J gene TRBJ2-2; the match to TRBD2 covers 12 bases. The CDR3 is 14 amino acids. The trim removed 6 bases at V and 9 bases at J, leaving 5 bases unmatched. In DNA form, the CDR3 reads TGTGCCAGCAGCCCCGGACTAGCGGGAAGGGAGCTGTTTTTT. As protein: CASSPGLAGRELFF.

Only a few counts were recorded for this clonotype. The V and J genes are TRBV12-3 or TRBV12-4 and TRBJ2-1; unclear D gene. The CDR3 length is 13 residues. Trimming pared 6 bases from V and 2 bases from J, leaving 8 bases between. The CDR3 DNA reads as TGTGCCAGCAGCGCCCGTCCCTACAATGAGCAGTTCTTC. Encoded protein: CASSARPYNEQFF.

The chain joins TRBV7-8 to TRBJ2-1; 7 bases map to TRBD1. Germline V gives CDR1 SGHVS, CDR2 FQNEAQ. The V gene end was trimmed by 4 bases and the J gene end by 4 bases; junction bases not matched to a gene: 7. The CDR3 totals 15 residues. The CDR3 DNA reads TGTGCCAGCAGCTCTAGCCCGACAGGGTACAATGAGCAGTTCTTC. Encoded protein: CASSSSPTGYNEQFF.

This chain joins TRBV7-6 and TRBJ2-5, with no clear D. With 1 base removed from V and 5 bases from J, the gap between germline ends came to 14 bases. CDR3 size: 15 residues. From germline, CDR1 is SGHVS and CDR2 FNYEAQ. The CDR3 sequence: CASSLGLARVETQYF. DNA for the CDR3: TGTGCCAGCAGCTTAGGGCTCGCTAGAGTCGAGACCCAGTACTTC. The full variable domain, completed using reference TRBV7-6 and TRBJ2-5, is GAGVSQSPRYKVTKRGQDVALRCDPISGHVSLYWYRQALGQGPEFLTYFNYEAQQDKSGLPNDRFSAERPEGSISTLTIQRTEQRDSAMYRCASSLGLARVETQYFGPGTRLLVL.

This clonotype was counted many times. The chain couples TRBV5-1 to TRBJ1-1; D unclear. V was clipped by 0 bases and J by 4 bases, with 16 bases between them. Germline CDR1 is SGHRS and CDR2 is YFSETQ. CDR3 length: 16 amino acids. The CDR3 nucleotides read TGCGCCAGCAGCTTGGGGACCTGGGGTATGGGCACTGAAGCTTTCTTT. Translation gives CASSLGTWGMGTEAFF.

Details on this clonotype: It is unclear where the CDR3 begins or ends on the DNA, so no DNA is shown, and the CDR3 is as TCRdb lists it. V usage is TRBV28 and J usage is TRBJ2-1; the table gives TRBD1 as D, unverified against the DNA. Per germline, CDR1 MDHEN and CDR2 SYDVKM. Termini included, the CDR3 measures 13 amino acids. The CDR3 reads CASSTSVPPWQFF.

This clonotype was seen only a few times. The chain combines TRBV7-6 with TRBJ1-1; D not certain. The V gene's germline CDR1 is SGHVS and CDR2 FNYEAQ. This CDR3 region has 13 residues. V lost 3 bases to trimming and J lost 3 bases, with 8 bases between them. The CDR3 nucleotides are TGTGCCAGCAGCTTCCGGAGTGACACTGAAGCTTTCTTT. It yields the protein CASSFRSDTEAFF.

This clonotype was seen ten or more times. The V gene is TRBV7-2, the J gene TRBJ1-1; D is perhaps TRBD1 (5 bases). Germline assignment: CDR1 SGHTA and CDR2 FQGNSA. The ends were cut back, 5 bases at V and 5 bases at J, with 18 bases in the middle. This CDR3 is 15 amino acids long. The CDR3 loop reads CASSLMRGGTTEAFF. The CDR3 nucleotides read TGTGCCAGCAGCCTCATGAGGGGAGGAACAACTGAAGCTTTCTTT.

The chain combines TRBV4-3 with TRBJ2-7; TRBD2 matches 7 bases. The CDR3 extends over 14 amino acids. V lost 8 bases and J lost 2; bases outside the gene matches: 9. Looked up from germline, CDR1 is LGHNA and CDR2 is YSLEER. The DNA of the CDR3 is TGCGCCAGCCGCTGGGCTAGCGGAGCCTACGAGCAGTACTTC. Its protein product is CASRWASGAYEQYF.

The chain employs TRBV18 and TRBJ2-1; D not certain. Germline CDR1 and CDR2: KGHSH and LQKENI. V lost 3 bases, J lost 3 bases, and 12 bases lay in between. The CDR3 has 15 residues. The CDR3 protein is CASSPDAFDYNEQFF. CDR3 in DNA: TGTGCCAGCTCACCGGACGCATTCGACTACAATGAGCAGTTCTTC.